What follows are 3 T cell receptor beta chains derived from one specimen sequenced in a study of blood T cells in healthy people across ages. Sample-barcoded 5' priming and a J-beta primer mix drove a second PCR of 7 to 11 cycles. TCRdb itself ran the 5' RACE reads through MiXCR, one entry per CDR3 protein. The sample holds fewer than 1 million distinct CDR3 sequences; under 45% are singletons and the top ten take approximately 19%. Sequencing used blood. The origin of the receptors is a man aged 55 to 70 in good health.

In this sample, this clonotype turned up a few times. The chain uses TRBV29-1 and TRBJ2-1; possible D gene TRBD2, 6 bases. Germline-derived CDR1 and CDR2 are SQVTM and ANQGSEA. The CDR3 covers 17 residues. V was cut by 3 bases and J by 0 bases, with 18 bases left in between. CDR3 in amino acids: CSVEKFGGAPSYNEQFF. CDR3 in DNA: TGCAGCGTTGAGAAGTTTGGCGGGGCGCCCTCCTACAATGAGCAGTTCTTC.

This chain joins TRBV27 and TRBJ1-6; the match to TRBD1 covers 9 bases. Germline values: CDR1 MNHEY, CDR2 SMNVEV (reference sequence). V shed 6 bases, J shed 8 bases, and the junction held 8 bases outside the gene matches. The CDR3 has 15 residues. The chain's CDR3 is CASRPKQGADSPLHF. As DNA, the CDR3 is TGTGCCAGCAGACCCAAACAGGGGGCGGATTCACCCCTCCACTTT.

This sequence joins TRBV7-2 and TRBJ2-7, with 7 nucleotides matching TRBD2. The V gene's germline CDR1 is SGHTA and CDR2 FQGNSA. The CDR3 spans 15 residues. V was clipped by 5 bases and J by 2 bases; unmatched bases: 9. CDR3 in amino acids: CASSEGLADAYEQYF. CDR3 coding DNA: TGTGCCAGCAGCGAGGGGCTAGCGGATGCCTACGAGCAGTACTTC.